The present entry profiles one T cell receptor (beta chain) with its context. Its antigen is as yet unknown. Clones were sequenced by immunoSEQ multiplex PCR, and TCRdb holds only the in-frame ones, with some missing. The sample holds about 130,000 clones, approximately 93% seen once. The data were obtained in a study of T cell responses to AZD1222 COVID-19 vaccine. Study findings and constraints: The donor group comprised mostly white British people and more females; the analysis possibly underestimated clonal diversity.

The material sequenced was peripheral blood, taken on day 0 of AZD1222 vaccination. This TCR was sampled from an adult in good health.

As DNA, the CDR3 is TGCGCCAGCAGCCAAGCCCAGGGGGAGACCCAGTACTTC. Encoded protein: CASSQAQGETQYF. The chain couples TRBV4-3 to TRBJ2-5, with a tentative D call TRBD1 (6 bases). The CDR3 sequence is 13 residues long. Germline-derived CDR1 and CDR2 are LGHNA and YSLEER. Trimming took 1 base from V and 5 from J, leaving 8 bases between them.